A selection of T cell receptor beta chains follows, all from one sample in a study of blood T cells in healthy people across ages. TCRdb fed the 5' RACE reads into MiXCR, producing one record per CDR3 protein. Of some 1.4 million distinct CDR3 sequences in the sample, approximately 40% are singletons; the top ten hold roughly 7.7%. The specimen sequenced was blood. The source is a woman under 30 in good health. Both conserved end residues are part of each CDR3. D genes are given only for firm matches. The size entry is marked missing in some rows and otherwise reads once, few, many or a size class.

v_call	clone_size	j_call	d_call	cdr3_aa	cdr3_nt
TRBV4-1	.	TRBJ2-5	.	CASSQECGSGETQYF	TGCGCCAGCAGCCAAGAGTGCGGATCAGGGGAGACCCAGTACTTC
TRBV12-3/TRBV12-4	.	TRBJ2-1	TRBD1	CASSLKGQVGGEQFF	TGTGCCAGCAGTTTGAAGGGACAGGTAGGGGGTGAGCAGTTCTTC
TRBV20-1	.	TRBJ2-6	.	CSASRRAGSGANVLTF	TGCAGTGCTAGCCGCAGGGCGGGGTCTGGGGCCAACGTCCTGACTTTC
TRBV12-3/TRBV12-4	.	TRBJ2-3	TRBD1	CASSRGGWSQYF	TGTGCCAGCAGCCGAGGGGGCTGGTCGCAGTATTTT
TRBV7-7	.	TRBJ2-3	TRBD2	CASSFPMTSGGSTDTQYF	TGTGCTAGCAGCTTTCCAATGACTAGCGGGGGGAGCACAGATACGCAGTATTTT
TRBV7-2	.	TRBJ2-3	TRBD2	CASSSTSGRAPTDTQYF	TGTGCCAGCAGTTCCACTAGCGGGAGGGCCCCTACAGATACGCAGTATTTT
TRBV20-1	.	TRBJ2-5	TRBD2	CSARGASGRGNEQYF	TGCAGTGCTAGGGGTGCTAGCGGGAGAGGCAATGAGCAGTACTTC
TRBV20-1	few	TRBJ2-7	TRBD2	CSAVSGGTTEQYF	TGCAGTGCCGTTTCGGGGGGGACCACCGAGCAGTACTTC
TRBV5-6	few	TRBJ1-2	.	CASSLQEIRFNYGYTF	TGTGCCAGCAGCTTACAGGAGATACGATTTAACTATGGCTACACCTTC
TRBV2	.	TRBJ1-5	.	CASRNFDQPQHF	TGTGCCAGCAGGAACTTTGATCAGCCCCAGCATTTT
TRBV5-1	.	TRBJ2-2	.	CASSPETPGELFF	TGCGCCAGCAGCCCCGAGACCCCCGGGGAGCTGTTTTTT
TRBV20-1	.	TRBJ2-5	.	CSARARGAWETQYF	TGCAGTGCTAGAGCTAGAGGAGCGTGGGAGACCCAGTACTTC
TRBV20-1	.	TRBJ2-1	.	CSAMATNERFF	TGCAGTGCTATGGCTACAAATGAGCGGTTCTTC
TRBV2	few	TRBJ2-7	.	CASSENLSYEQYF	TGTGCCAGCAGTGAAAACTTATCCTACGAGCAGTACTTC
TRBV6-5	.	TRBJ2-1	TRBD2	CASSSSGISSYNEQFF	TGTGCCAGCAGTTCTAGCGGGATTAGCTCCTACAATGAGCAGTTCTTC
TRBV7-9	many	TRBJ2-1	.	CASSLGRNEQFF	TGTGCCAGCAGCTTAGGGCGCAATGAGCAGTTCTTC
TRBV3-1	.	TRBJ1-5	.	CASSPTGWGADQPQHF	TGTGCCAGCAGCCCCACAGGGTGGGGGGCTGATCAGCCCCAGCATTTT
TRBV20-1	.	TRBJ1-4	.	CSASIPQDVEKLFF	TGCAGTGCTAGCATCCCGCAGGACGTGGAAAAACTGTTTTTT
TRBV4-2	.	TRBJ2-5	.	CASSQGGPMGTQYF	TGTGCCAGCAGCCAAGGGGGACCGATGGGGACCCAGTACTTC
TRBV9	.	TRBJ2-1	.	CASSDQTGSYNEQFF	TGTGCCAGCAGCGACCAGACAGGTTCCTACAATGAGCAGTTCTTC
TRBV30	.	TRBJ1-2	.	CARSYGIYGYTF	TGTGCCCGGAGTTACGGGATCTATGGCTACACCTTC
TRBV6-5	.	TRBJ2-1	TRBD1	CASRIQGQGGDNEQFF	TGTGCCAGCAGAATCCAGGGACAGGGGGGAGACAATGAGCAGTTCTTC
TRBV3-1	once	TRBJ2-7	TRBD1	CASSLGDRINEQYF	TGTGCCAGCAGCCTCGGGGACAGGATCAACGAGCAGTACTTC
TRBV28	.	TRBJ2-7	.	CASSDDDPGVTYEQYF	TGTGCCAGCAGTGATGATGATCCAGGGGTAACCTACGAGCAGTACTTC
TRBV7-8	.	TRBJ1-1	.	CASSSVLSTEAFF	TGTGCCAGCAGCTCCGTCTTGAGCACTGAAGCTTTCTTT
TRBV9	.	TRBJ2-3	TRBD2	CASSELAGGGADTQYF	TGTGCCAGCAGCGAACTAGCGGGGGGAGGCGCAGATACGCAGTATTTT
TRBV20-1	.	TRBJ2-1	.	CSSGRLGEQFF	TGCAGTTCGGGGAGGCTGGGTGAGCAGTTCTTC
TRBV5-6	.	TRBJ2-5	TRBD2	CASSGTSGGGLETQYF	TGTGCCAGCAGCGGGACTAGCGGGGGGGGATTAGAGACCCAGTACTTC
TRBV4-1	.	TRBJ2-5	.	CASSQDPQAGQYF	TGCGCCAGCAGCCAAGATCCCCAGGCGGGCCAGTACTTC
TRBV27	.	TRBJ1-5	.	CASSEVVGQPQHF	TGTGCCAGCAGTGAGGTTGTAGGCCAGCCCCAGCATTTT
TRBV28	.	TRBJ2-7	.	CASRRPLDRSTYEQYF	TGTGCCAGCAGACGTCCCCTGGACCGGTCGACTTACGAGCAGTACTTC
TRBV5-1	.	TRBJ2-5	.	CASSTGQREETQYF	TGCGCCAGCAGTACGGGACAGCGGGAAGAGACCCAGTACTTC
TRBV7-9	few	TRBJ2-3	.	CASISGTSTSTDTQYF	TGTGCCAGCATCTCCGGGACAAGTACTAGCACAGATACGCAGTATTTT
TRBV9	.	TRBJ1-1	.	CASSVEGGTNTEAFF	TGTGCCAGCAGCGTAGAGGGGGGCACGAACACTGAAGCTTTCTTT
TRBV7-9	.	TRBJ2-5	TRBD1	CASSSGRQGWETQYF	TGTGCCAGCAGCTCGGGACGACAGGGCTGGGAGACCCAGTACTTC
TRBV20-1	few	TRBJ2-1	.	CSARVDGSYNEQFF	TGCAGTGCTAGAGTAGACGGCTCCTACAATGAGCAGTTCTTC
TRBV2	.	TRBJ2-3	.	CAKQPPPGSTDTQYF	TGTGCCAAACAGCCTCCCCCTGGGAGCACAGATACGCAGTATTTT
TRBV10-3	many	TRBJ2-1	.	CAISESELQVQFF	TGTGCCATCAGTGAGTCGGAGCTGCAAGTACAGTTCTTC
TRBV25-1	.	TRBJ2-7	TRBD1	CASSRQGEVGQYF	TGTGCCAGCTCTCGACAGGGGGAGGTCGGGCAGTACTTC
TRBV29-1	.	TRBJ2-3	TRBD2	CSVSGGPGIGTDTQYF	TGCAGCGTAAGCGGGGGACCAGGGATTGGCACAGATACGCAGTATTTT
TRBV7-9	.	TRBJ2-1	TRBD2	CASSGPNAGGSGSLGDEQFF	TGTGCCAGCAGCGGACCGAACGCGGGCGGTAGCGGGAGTCTGGGCGATGAGCAGTTCTTC
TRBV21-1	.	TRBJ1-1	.	CASTRTGRDTEAFF	TGTGCCAGCACCCGGACAGGGAGGGACACTGAAGCTTTCTTT
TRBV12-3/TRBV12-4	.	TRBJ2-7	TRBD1	CASSSGQGSTYEQYF	TGTGCCAGCAGTTCCGGACAGGGAAGTACCTACGAGCAGTACTTC
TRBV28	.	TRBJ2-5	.	CASSTTETYQETQYF	TGTGCCAGCAGTACTACAGAAACCTACCAAGAGACCCAGTACTTC
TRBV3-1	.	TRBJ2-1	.	CASSLADAASYNEQFF	TGTGCCAGCAGCCTAGCTGACGCCGCCTCCTACAATGAGCAGTTCTTC
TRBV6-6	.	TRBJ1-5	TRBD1	CANSPTGTQPQHF	TGTGCCAACAGTCCGACAGGGACTCAGCCCCAGCATTTT
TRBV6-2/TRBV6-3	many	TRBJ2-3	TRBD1	CASSQVDRGVPDTQYF	TGTGCCAGCAGCCAAGTCGACAGGGGAGTCCCAGATACGCAGTATTTT
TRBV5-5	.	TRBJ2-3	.	CASTRRGVGDTQYF	TGTGCCAGCACCCGGAGGGGCGTGGGAGATACGCAGTATTTT
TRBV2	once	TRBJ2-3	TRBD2	CASETSASTDTQYF	TGTGCCAGCGAGACTAGCGCTAGCACAGATACGCAGTATTTT
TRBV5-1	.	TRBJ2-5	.	CASSLAVVAVGETQYF	TGCGCCAGCAGCTTGGCCGTAGTAGCGGTGGGGGAGACCCAGTACTTC
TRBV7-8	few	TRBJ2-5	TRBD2	CASRYWTSRETQYF	TGTGCCAGCAGATATTGGACTAGCAGAGAGACCCAGTACTTC
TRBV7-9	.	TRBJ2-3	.	CASSSLRTSTDTQYF	TGTGCCAGCAGCTCCTTACGGACTAGCACAGATACGCAGTATTTT
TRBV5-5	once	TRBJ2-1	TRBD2	CASSQEGSGGAREQFF	TGTGCCAGCAGCCAAGAGGGGAGCGGGGGGGCCCGCGAGCAGTTCTTC